This T cell receptor beta chain was obtained from a study of human T cells and chemical hapten exposure. About the study: Each patch test put 0.01% DPC on the upper back, and results were read at 6 days.

In this sample, this clonotype turned up many times. What it recognizes is unknown. The sample's time point: patch test 1, 2 weeks after DPC sensitization. Treatment described: therapeutic diphenylcyclopropenone sensitization with weekly scalp DPC. TCRdb redid the calling of the RACE reads with MiXCR, one entry per CDR3 protein. The table has more than 90,000 distinct CDR3 sequences, about 10% seen once. Trimming removed 5 bases at V and 2 bases at J, with 8 bases between. CDR3 length equals 12 residues. Germline V gives CDR1 DFQATT, CDR2 SNEGSKA (reference sequence). Broader study findings: Versus controls, significantly more large CDR3 similarity clusters arose from expanded TCRs.

Specimen: whole blood, collected in connection with sensitization to the hapten diphenylcyclopropenone (DPC). The chain carries TRBV20-1 and TRBJ2-3, with D perhaps TRBD2 (5 bases). The TCR sequence derives from a man between 40 and 49 years old with alopecia areata. Some clones in this sample may be carry-over from other donors' samples. The CDR3 DNA reads TGCAGTGCTGGGCTAGCCACAGATACGCAGTATTTT. The encoded protein is CSAGLATDTQYF.